This passage covers 12 T cell receptor beta chains from one sample sequenced in a study of monozygotic twins with inflammatory bowel disease. From the 5' RACE reads, TCRdb lists one entry per CDR3 protein and no DNA. The listing contains approximately 400,000 distinct CDR3 sequences. Sequencing was carried out using blood. All receptors derive from a human donor with ulcerative colitis or Crohn's disease, or a healthy co-twin of an affected twin (not recorded which).

The V and J genes are TRBV12-3 or TRBV12-4 and TRBJ2-1. The CDR3 loop spans 12 amino acids. The CDR3 sequence: CASRRTRHEQFF.

The gene calls are TRBV12-3 or TRBV12-4 and TRBJ2-4; TCRdb selects TRBD2, and the lack of DNA leaves this call unchecked. CDR3 length equals 18 residues. The chain's CDR3 is CASRPPAGGLLAKNIQYF.

The rearrangement uses TRBV28 and TRBJ2-2; TCRdb lists TRBD1, though no DNA is available to test this call. CDR1 and CDR2 (germline): MDHEN, SYDVKM. The CDR3 runs to 16 residues. CDR3 sequence: CASRTNPGTGPAELFF.

The V gene is TRBV5-1, the J gene TRBJ1-3. The CDR3 length is 14 residues. Germline loops: CDR1 SGHRS, CDR2 YFSETQ. CDR3: CASSGTSSGNTIYF.

The chain couples TRBV6-5 to TRBJ2-2; TCRdb proposes TRBD2, but this gene call is untestable without DNA. The V gene's germline CDR1 is MNHEY and CDR2 SVGAGI. The CDR3 is 14 amino acids. The CDR3 loop reads CASSYMEGTGELFF.

This chain joins TRBV5-4 and TRBJ2-1; TCRdb returns TRBD1, unconfirmable since there is no DNA. The CDR3 consists of 15 residues. Germline V CDR1 and CDR2: SGHNT, YYREEE (reference sequence). CDR3 amino acids: CASSKDRRGAGEQFF.

The chain couples TRBV7-9 to TRBJ2-1; TCRdb calls TRBD2, which cannot be checked without DNA. The CDR3 consists of 15 residues. Germline V gene data show CDR1 as SEHNR and CDR2 as FQNEAQ (reference sequence). CDR3 protein: CASSLAAGGANEQFF.

The J gene is TRBJ1-4, the V gene TRBV5-1; the D call of TRBD1 rests on TCRdb alone, since no DNA is present to check it. CDR3 length: 15 residues. Germline-derived CDR1 and CDR2 are SGHRS and YFSETQ. The CDR3 sequence: CASSLSGRGPEKLFF.

V usage is TRBV7-8 and J usage is TRBJ2-7; the D call from TCRdb, TRBD2, cannot be confirmed without DNA. CDR3 length: 15 amino acids. Germline assignment: CDR1 SGHVS and CDR2 FQNEAQ. Here the CDR3 reads CASSLGLAEIYEQYF.

V is TRBV20-1 and J is TRBJ2-7; absent DNA, TCRdb's TRBD2 call cannot be checked. The CDR3 contains 17 residues. Germline CDR1 is DFQATT and CDR2 is SNEGSKA (reference sequence). The CDR3 sequence: CSAGGPKGGGSSYEQYF.

The chain recombines TRBV12-3 or TRBV12-4 with TRBJ1-3. CDR3 length: 17 residues. CDR3 residues: CASSLRGVWGLRDTIYF.

This chain joins TRBV4-3 and TRBJ2-1. The CDR3 has 15 residues. In germline, CDR1 is LGHNA, CDR2 YSLEER. CDR3 residues: CASSQDAAFYNEQFF.